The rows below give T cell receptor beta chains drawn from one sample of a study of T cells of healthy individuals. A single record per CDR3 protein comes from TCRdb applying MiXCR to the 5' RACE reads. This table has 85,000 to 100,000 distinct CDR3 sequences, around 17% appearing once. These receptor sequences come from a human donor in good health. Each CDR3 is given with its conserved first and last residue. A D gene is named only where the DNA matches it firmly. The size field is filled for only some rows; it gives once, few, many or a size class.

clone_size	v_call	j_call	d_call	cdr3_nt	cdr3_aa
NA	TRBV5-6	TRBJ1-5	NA	TGTGCCAGCAGCTTGGTCACAGCCTATAGCAATCAGCCCCAGCATTTT	CASSLVTAYSNQPQHF
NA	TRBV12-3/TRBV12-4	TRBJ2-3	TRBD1	TGTGCCAGCAGCCCCGACAGGGTAACAATTGATACGCAGTATTTT	CASSPDRVTIDTQYF
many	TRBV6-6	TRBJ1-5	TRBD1	TGTGCCAGCAGTTACTTTCAATTGGACAGGGACGGGGATCAGCCCCAGCATTTT	CASSYFQLDRDGDQPQHF
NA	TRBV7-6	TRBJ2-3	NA	TGTGCCAGCAGTAGAGGGCCGGGGACAGATACGCAGTATTTT	CASSRGPGTDTQYF
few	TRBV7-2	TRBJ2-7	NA	TGTGCCAGCAGCTTCCGAGAAGGGGTTGTGTACTTC	CASSFREGVVYF
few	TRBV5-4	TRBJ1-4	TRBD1	TGTGCCAGCAGCTCCAGGGGGCTCGATGAAAAACTGTTTTTT	CASSSRGLDEKLFF
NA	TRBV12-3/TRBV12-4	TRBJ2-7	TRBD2	TGTGCCACCATGCAGGGACTAGCGGGGCTCGAGCAGTACTTC	CATMQGLAGLEQYF
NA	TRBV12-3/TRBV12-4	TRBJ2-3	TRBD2	TGTGCCAGCACCCCCCGCCCAGCGGGGGGGGGGGATACGCAGTATTTT	CASTPRPAGGGDTQYF
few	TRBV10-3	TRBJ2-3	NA	TGTGCCATCAAGGGATTTCCTAGCACAGATACGCAGTATTTT	CAIKGFPSTDTQYF
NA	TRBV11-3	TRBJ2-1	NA	TGTGCCAGCAGCTCACCTAGCAATGAGCAGTTCTTC	CASSSPSNEQFF
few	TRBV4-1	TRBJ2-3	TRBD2	TGCGCCAGCAGCCAAGAAGAGGCGGGGGTCTCCACAGATACGCAGTATTTT	CASSQEEAGVSTDTQYF
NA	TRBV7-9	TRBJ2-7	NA	TGTGCCAGCAGCCCCGAGCCACAACGATCCTACGAGCAGTACTTC	CASSPEPQRSYEQYF
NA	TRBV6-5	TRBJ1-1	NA	TGTGCCAGCAGTTACGGCCGGCGGAACACTGAAGCTTTCTTT	CASSYGRRNTEAFF
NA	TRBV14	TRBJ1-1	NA	TGTGCCAGCAGGGAATTGGACATCTTCGATCGGAACACTGAAGCTTTCTTT	CASRELDIFDRNTEAFF
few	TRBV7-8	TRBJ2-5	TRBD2	TGTGCCAGCAGCTTAGCCCTAACTAGCGGGGGGAATCAAGAGACCCAGTACTTC	CASSLALTSGGNQETQYF
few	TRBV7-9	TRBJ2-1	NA	TGTGCCAGCAGCTTAGGACAAAGCGAAAAAAATGAGCAGTTCTTC	CASSLGQSEKNEQFF
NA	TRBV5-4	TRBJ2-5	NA	TGTGCCAGCAGCTCCCAACCTCAAGAGACCCAGTACTTC	CASSSQPQETQYF
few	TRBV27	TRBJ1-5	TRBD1	TGTGCCAGCAGTCGCACAGGGGGGCGCAATAGCAATCAGCCCCAGCATTTT	CASSRTGGRNSNQPQHF
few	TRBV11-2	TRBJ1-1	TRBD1	TGTGCCAGCAGATCCCCCCGGGGACAGGGGATAAAGAACACTGAAGCTTTCTTT	CASRSPRGQGIKNTEAFF
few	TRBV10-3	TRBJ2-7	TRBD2	TGTGCCATCAGTGACGGGCGGGAGTGGGCCTACGAGCAGTACTTC	CAISDGREWAYEQYF
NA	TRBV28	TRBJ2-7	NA	TGTGCCAGCAGTTTTTTTCCCTACGAGCAGTACTTC	CASSFFPYEQYF
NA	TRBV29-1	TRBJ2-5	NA	TGCAGCGGGGTTTCCGGGACCCAAGAGACCCAGTACTTC	CSGVSGTQETQYF
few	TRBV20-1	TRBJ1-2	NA	TGCAGTGCTAGAGCCAGGGAGGACTATGGCTACACCTTC	CSARAREDYGYTF
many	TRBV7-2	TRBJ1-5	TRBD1	TGTGCCAGCAGCTGGACAGGGATGGAGCCCCAGCATTTT	CASSWTGMEPQHF
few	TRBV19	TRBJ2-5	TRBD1	TGTGCCAGTAGCGCCTGGTCGGGACAGGGGGAGACCCAGTACTTC	CASSAWSGQGETQYF
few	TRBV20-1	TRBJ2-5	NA	TGCAGTGCTAGAGGAGACAGTGGAGAGACCCAGTACTTC	CSARGDSGETQYF
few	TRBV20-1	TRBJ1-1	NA	TGCAGTGCTAGCCTCCCGACCGAGAACACTGAAGCTTTCTTT	CSASLPTENTEAFF
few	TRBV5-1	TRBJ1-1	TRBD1	TGCGCCAGCAACCAAGGACAGGGAAACACTGAAGCTTTCTTT	CASNQGQGNTEAFF
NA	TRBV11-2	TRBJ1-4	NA	TGTGCCAGCAGCTTGGACGGGACAACTAATGAAAAACTGTTTTTT	CASSLDGTTNEKLFF
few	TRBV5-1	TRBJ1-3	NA	TGCGCCAGCAGCTTGGATGGAAACACCATATATTTT	CASSLDGNTIYF
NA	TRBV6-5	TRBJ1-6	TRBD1	TGTGCCAGCAGCCGACAGGGTTTCGGTTCACCCCTCCACTTT	CASSRQGFGSPLHF
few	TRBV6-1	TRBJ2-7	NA	TGTGCCAGCAGTGAAAACAGGGAACACGAGCAGTACTTC	CASSENREHEQYF
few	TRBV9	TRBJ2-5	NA	TGTGCCAGCAGCGCTGAGGCGGGGTGGGGGGAGACCCAGTACTTC	CASSAEAGWGETQYF
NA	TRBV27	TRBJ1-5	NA	TGTGCCAGCATGACGACCGGGGGCAATCAGCCCCAGCATTTT	CASMTTGGNQPQHF
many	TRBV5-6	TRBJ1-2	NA	TGTGCCAGCAGCTTGGGCACAGACTATGGCTACACCTTC	CASSLGTDYGYTF
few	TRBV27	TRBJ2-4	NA	TGTGCCAGCAGTTTGACCGGGGGAGCCAAAAACATTCAGTACTTC	CASSLTGGAKNIQYF
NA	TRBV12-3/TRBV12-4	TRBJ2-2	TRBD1	TGTGCCAGCGGGGAGACAGGGTTGGTCACCGGGGAGCTGTTTTTT	CASGETGLVTGELFF
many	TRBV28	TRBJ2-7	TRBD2	TGTGCCAGCAGTTTATCAGCGGGAGGAGGATATGAGCAGTACTTC	CASSLSAGGGYEQYF
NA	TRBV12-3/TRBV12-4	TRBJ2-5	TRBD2	TGTGCCAGCAGTCTCGGGACTAGCGGGAACCTCCAGTACTTC	CASSLGTSGNLQYF
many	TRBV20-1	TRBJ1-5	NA	TGCAGTGCTAGTTCCAGGGTTAGCAATCAGCCCCAGCATTTT	CSASSRVSNQPQHF
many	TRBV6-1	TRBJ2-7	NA	TGTGCCAGCGGAATAGAGAGGTGGGGGGAGCAGTACTTC	CASGIERWGEQYF
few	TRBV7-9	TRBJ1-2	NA	TGTGCCAGCAGCTTAGGGACTTATTATGGCTACACCTTC	CASSLGTYYGYTF
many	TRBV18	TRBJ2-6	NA	TGTGCCAGCTCACCAGGGGGTCCTGCCTTCTCTGGGGCCAACGTCCTGACTTTC	CASSPGGPAFSGANVLTF
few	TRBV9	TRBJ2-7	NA	TGTGCCAGCAGCCTCACCGGGAACGAGCAGTACTTC	CASSLTGNEQYF
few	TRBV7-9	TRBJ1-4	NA	TGTGCCAGCAGCTTAAGCGGATTTAGTACGAATGAAAAACTGTTTTTT	CASSLSGFSTNEKLFF
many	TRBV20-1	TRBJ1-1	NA	TGCAGTGCTAGGGGCAGTGTGGGTGGCACTGAAGCTTTCTTT	CSARGSVGGTEAFF
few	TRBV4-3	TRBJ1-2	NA	TGCGCCAGCAGCCAAGGGGCGCAAGGGGTAGACTATGGCTACACCTTC	CASSQGAQGVDYGYTF
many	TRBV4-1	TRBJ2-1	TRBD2	TGCGCCAGCAGCCACCCGGGACTAGCGGGAGGGCCAACCTACAATGAGCAGTTCTTC	CASSHPGLAGGPTYNEQFF
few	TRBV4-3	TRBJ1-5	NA	TGCGCCAGCAGCCAAGGTAACACCGCCAATCAGCCCCAGCATTTT	CASSQGNTANQPQHF
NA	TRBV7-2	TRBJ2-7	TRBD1	TGTGCCAGCAGCTTAGATAGGACAGGGGTTGAGCAGTACTTC	CASSLDRTGVEQYF
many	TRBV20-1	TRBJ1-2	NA	TGCAGTGTTACGACGACGGACTATGGCTACACCTTC	CSVTTTDYGYTF
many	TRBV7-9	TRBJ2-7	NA	TGTGCCAGCAGCCATGGAGTCTACTACGAGCAGTACTTC	CASSHGVYYEQYF
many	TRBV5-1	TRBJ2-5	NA	TGCGCCAGCAGCTTCTCTATGGACACTCAAGAGACCCAGTACTTC	CASSFSMDTQETQYF
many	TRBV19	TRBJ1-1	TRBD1	TGTGCCAGTAGTATCCAGGGGGCGAGGACTGAAGCTTTCTTT	CASSIQGARTEAFF
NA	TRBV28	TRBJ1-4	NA	TGTGCCAGCAGCCACATCAATGAAAAACTGTTTTTT	CASSHINEKLFF
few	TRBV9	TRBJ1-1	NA	TGTGCCAGCAGCCCTTCTAACCAGAACACTGAAGCTTTCTTT	CASSPSNQNTEAFF
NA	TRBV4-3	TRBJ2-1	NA	TGCGCCAGCAGCCTTACCCTGGCACAGGGATCCTACAATGAGCAGTTCTTC	CASSLTLAQGSYNEQFF
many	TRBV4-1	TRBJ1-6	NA	TGCGCCAGCAGCCAGGACTGGGGGCGGGTGAATTCACCCCTCCACTTT	CASSQDWGRVNSPLHF
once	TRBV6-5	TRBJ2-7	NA	TGTGCCAGCAGTTACGAGCCTAGCTCCTACGAGCAGTACTTC	CASSYEPSSYEQYF
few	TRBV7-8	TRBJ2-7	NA	TGTGCCAGCAGCCGAGATATGGGTGACGAGCAGTACTTC	CASSRDMGDEQYF